A selection of T cell receptor beta chains follows, all from one sample in a study of T cell responses to AZD1222 COVID-19 vaccine. The table came from immunoSEQ multiplex PCR; TCRdb's copy has only in-frame clones and leaves some out. The sample consists of over 130,000 clones, roughly 89% of them appearing once. The material sequenced was peripheral blood, taken on day 0 of AZD1222 vaccination. The receptor source for this set is an adult in good health. Both conserved end residues are part of each CDR3. D genes are given only for firm matches. Rows may omit the clone size; those that give it use once, few, many or a size class.

d_call: -
j_call: TRBJ1-4
v_call: TRBV2
clone_size: -
cdr3_nt: TGTGCCAGCAGTGGTCAAATCGGCGAAAAACTGTTTTTT
cdr3_aa: CASSGQIGEKLFF

d_call: -
j_call: TRBJ1-6
v_call: TRBV23-1
clone_size: -
cdr3_nt: TGCGCCAGCGGGCGGAATTGTGATTCACCCCTCCACTTT
cdr3_aa: CASGRNCDSPLHF

d_call: -
j_call: TRBJ1-2
v_call: TRBV7-2
clone_size: -
cdr3_nt: TGTGTCAGCTCCTTGGGGGGCCCTAACTATGGCTACACCTTC
cdr3_aa: CVSSLGGPNYGYTF

d_call: -
j_call: TRBJ1-2
v_call: TRBV5-5
clone_size: -
cdr3_nt: TGTGCCAGCAGCTTGGCCCCAGGGTCAGAATATGGCTACACCTTC
cdr3_aa: CASSLAPGSEYGYTF

d_call: -
j_call: TRBJ1-2
v_call: TRBV16
clone_size: once
cdr3_nt: TGTGCCAGCAGCCAATTGGGCAGGAACTATGGCTACACCTTC
cdr3_aa: CASSQLGRNYGYTF

d_call: -
j_call: TRBJ1-1
v_call: TRBV19
clone_size: -
cdr3_nt: TGTGCCAGTAGGATTCAGGGGCTGAACACTGAAGCTTTCTTT
cdr3_aa: CASRIQGLNTEAFF

d_call: -
j_call: TRBJ2-3
v_call: TRBV5-1
clone_size: -
cdr3_nt: TGCGCCAGCAGCGTGGACAGCTACACAGATACGCAGTATTTT
cdr3_aa: CASSVDSYTDTQYF

d_call: -
j_call: TRBJ2-5
v_call: TRBV27
clone_size: -
cdr3_nt: TGTGCCAGCAGTCTGAACCCGACCCCGATAGAGACCCAGTACTTC
cdr3_aa: CASSLNPTPIETQYF

d_call: -
j_call: TRBJ2-1
v_call: TRBV23-1
clone_size: -
cdr3_nt: TGCGCCAGCAGTCAAAACCCATTGGAGGGATACAATGAGCAGTTCTTC
cdr3_aa: CASSQNPLEGYNEQFF

d_call: TRBD1
j_call: TRBJ2-3
v_call: TRBV28
clone_size: -
cdr3_nt: TGTGCCAGCAGTTCCTGGACAGGCCTAAGCACAGATACGCAGTATTTT
cdr3_aa: CASSSWTGLSTDTQYF

d_call: -
j_call: TRBJ1-6
v_call: TRBV2
clone_size: -
cdr3_nt: TGTGCCAGCAGAATAACGGAGGATTCACCCCTCCACTTT
cdr3_aa: CASRITEDSPLHF

d_call: -
j_call: TRBJ1-3
v_call: TRBV12-3/TRBV12-4
clone_size: -
cdr3_nt: TGTGCCAGCAGTCCAGAACCGACGTTCATATATTTT
cdr3_aa: CASSPEPTFIYF

d_call: -
j_call: TRBJ2-1
v_call: TRBV24-1
clone_size: -
cdr3_nt: TGTGCCACCAGTGCCTCCTGGACGGGCACCAATGAGCAGTTCTTC
cdr3_aa: CATSASWTGTNEQFF

d_call: -
j_call: TRBJ1-6
v_call: TRBV5-1
clone_size: -
cdr3_nt: TGCGCCAGCAGCTTGTCAGGGGTGGATTCACCCCTCCACTTT
cdr3_aa: CASSLSGVDSPLHF

d_call: TRBD2
j_call: TRBJ2-7
v_call: TRBV27
clone_size: -
cdr3_nt: TGTGCCAGCAGTCCAGGGACTAGCGGGAGCTACGAGCAGTACTTC
cdr3_aa: CASSPGTSGSYEQYF

d_call: -
j_call: TRBJ1-6
v_call: TRBV2
clone_size: -
cdr3_nt: TGTGCCAGCAGAGGTACCGGGGGGTCACCCCTCCACTTT
cdr3_aa: CASRGTGGSPLHF

d_call: -
j_call: TRBJ1-4
v_call: TRBV3-1/TRBV3-2
clone_size: -
cdr3_nt: TGTGCCAGCAGCCAAGATATGTGGGGGCCAACTAATGAAAAACTGTTTTTT
cdr3_aa: CASSQDMWGPTNEKLFF